This TCR beta chain derives from a study of identical twins. TCRdb processed the 5' RACE reads anew with MiXCR; each CDR3 protein has one entry. This table holds 450,000 or so distinct CDR3 sequences, 12% to 15% found once. The donors were all healthy and Caucasian. This clonotype was detected a few times. This CDR3 comprises 18 residues. V gave up 0 bases and J gave up 4 bases; unmatched junction bases: 10. Germline loops: CDR1 SGDLS, CDR2 YYNGEE. This sample also belongs to another study, concerning yellow fever vaccine responses in identical twins.

The receptor's source is a woman under 30 in good health. V is TRBV9 and J is TRBJ2-1; the match to TRBD2 covers 10 bases. Sequencing input: CD4+ T cells sorted from blood. The CDR3 here is CASSVGGGLAAYYNEQFF. CDR3 coding DNA: TGTGCCAGCAGCGTAGGGGGTGGACTAGCGGCTTATTACAATGAGCAGTTCTTC.